This TCR beta chain came from a study of cytomegalovirus exposure and HLA in healthy donors. Study-level findings and limits: The classifier was said to identify cytomegalovirus status with high specificity and sensitivity. Exclusion applied to some V segments, including TRBV6-2 and TRBV6-3, as they were indistinguishable.

Each of the donors was a healthy bone marrow donor. Researchers ran the PCR with 60 Vbeta and 13 Jbeta primers. Method: immunoSEQ multiplex PCR; TCRdb's copy keeps in-frame clones and lacks some. The sample includes over 150,000 clones, approximately 73% of them seen just once. As regards this clone: The antigen remains undetermined.

Germline CDR1 and CDR2: MNHNS and SASEGT. J gave up 0 bases and V 6 bases, and 3 bases lay outside the gene matches. The CDR3 is 15 amino acids. What was sequenced was PBMCs. J is TRBJ1-5 and V is TRBV6-1, with TRBD1 matching over 9 bases. This clonotype was obtained from a man aged 50 to 60 in good health and CMV-seronegative. The CDR3 DNA sequence: TGTGCCAGCAGGGGGACAGGGCATAGCAATCAGCCCCAGCATTTT. The encoded protein is CASRGTGHSNQPQHF.